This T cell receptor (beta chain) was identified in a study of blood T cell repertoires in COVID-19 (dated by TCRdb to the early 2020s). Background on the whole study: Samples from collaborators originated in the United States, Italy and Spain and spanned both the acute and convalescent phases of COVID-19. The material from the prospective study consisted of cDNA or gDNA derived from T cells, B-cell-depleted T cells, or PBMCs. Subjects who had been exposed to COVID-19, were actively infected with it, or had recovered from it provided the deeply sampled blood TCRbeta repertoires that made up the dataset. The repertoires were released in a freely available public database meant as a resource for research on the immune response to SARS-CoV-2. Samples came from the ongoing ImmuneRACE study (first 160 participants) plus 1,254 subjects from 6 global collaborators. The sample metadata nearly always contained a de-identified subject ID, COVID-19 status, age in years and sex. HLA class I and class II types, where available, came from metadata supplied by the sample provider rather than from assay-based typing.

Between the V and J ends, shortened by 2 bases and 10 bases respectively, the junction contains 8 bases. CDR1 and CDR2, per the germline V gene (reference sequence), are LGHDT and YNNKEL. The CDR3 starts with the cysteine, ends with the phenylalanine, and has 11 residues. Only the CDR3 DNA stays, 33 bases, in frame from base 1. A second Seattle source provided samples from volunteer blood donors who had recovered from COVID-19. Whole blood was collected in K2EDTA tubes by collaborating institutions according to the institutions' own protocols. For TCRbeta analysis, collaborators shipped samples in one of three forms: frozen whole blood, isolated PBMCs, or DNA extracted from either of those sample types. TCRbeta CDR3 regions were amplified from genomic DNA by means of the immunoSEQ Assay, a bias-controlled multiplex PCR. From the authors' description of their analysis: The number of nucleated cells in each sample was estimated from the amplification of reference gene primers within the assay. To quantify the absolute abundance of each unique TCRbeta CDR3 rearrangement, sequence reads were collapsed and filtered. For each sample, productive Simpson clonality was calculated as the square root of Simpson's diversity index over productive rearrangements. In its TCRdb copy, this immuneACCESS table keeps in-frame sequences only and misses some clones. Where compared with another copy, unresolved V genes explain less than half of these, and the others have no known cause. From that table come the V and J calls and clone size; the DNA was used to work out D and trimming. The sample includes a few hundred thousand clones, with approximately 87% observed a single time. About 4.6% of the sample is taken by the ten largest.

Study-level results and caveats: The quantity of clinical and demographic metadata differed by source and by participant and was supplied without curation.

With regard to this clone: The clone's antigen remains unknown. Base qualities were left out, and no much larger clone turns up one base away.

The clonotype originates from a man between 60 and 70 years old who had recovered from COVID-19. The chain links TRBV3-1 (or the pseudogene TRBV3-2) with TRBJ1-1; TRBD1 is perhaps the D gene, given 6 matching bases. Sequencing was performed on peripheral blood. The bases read TGTGCCAGCAGCCAAAGAGGGGGAGCTTTCTTT. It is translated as CASSQRGGAFF.